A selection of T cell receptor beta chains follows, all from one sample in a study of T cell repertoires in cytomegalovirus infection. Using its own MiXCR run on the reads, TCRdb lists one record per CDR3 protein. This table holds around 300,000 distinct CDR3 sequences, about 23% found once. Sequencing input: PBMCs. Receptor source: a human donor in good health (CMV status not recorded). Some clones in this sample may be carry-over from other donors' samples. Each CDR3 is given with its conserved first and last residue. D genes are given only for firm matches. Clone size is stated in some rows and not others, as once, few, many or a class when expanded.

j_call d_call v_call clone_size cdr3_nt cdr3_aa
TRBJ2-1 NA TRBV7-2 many TGTGCCAGCAGCTTTAGTGGTGAGCAGTTCTTC CASSFSGEQFF
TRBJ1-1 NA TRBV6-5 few TGTGCCAGCAGTCCGTCCTGGGAGGGCACTGAAGCTTTCTTT CASSPSWEGTEAFF
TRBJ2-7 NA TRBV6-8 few TGTGCCAGCAGTTATTGCCCGCCTGAGGTCTCTTTGACGGACAAAACCTACGAGCAGTACTTC CASSYCPPEVSLTDKTYEQYF
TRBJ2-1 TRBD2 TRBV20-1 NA TGCAGTGCTAGAGCCCGGGAGGGCCTTGGGTACAATGAGCAGTTCTTC CSARAREGLGYNEQFF
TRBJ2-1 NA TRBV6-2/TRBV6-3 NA TGTGCCACCCTGGATTACAATGAGCAGTTCTTC CATLDYNEQFF
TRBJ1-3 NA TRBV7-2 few TGTGCCAGCAGCTTATTTCTGGGGCTTGATGGAAACACCATATATTTT CASSLFLGLDGNTIYF
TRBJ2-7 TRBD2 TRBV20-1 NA TGCAGTGCTAGAGTCACTAGCGGGGGAAAGTACGAGCAGTACTTC CSARVTSGGKYEQYF
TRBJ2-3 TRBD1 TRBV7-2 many TGTGCCAGCAGCCGACAGGGGGCTAGAGATACGCAGTATTTT CASSRQGARDTQYF
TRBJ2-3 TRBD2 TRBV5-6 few TGTGCCAGCAGCTTCGGGACTAGCGGGAGAACAGATACGCAGTATTTT CASSFGTSGRTDTQYF
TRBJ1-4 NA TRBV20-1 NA TGCAGTGCTTCATTTGGGGAAAAACTGTTTTTT CSASFGEKLFF
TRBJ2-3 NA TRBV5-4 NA TGTGCCAGCAGCTTGGCCCGACGGATGGACACAGATACGCAGTATTTT CASSLARRMDTDTQYF
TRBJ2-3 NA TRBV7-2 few TGTGCCAGCAGCTTAGCGCCGACAGGGACTAACACAGATACGCAGTATTTT CASSLAPTGTNTDTQYF
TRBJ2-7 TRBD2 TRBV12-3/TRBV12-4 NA TGTGCCAGCAGTAGTAGCGGGGGGGACCCCTACGAGCAGTACTTC CASSSSGGDPYEQYF
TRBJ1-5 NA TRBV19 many TGTGCCAGTAGTATAGAGGACGGTTATCAGCCCCAGCATTTT CASSIEDGYQPQHF
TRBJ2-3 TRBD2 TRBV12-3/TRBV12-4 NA TGTGCCAGCAGCTCCTCTAGCGGGGATAAGGATACGCAGTATTTT CASSSSSGDKDTQYF
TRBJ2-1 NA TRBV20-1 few TGCAGTGCTAGAGGGGTTCACCTCACCTACAATGAGCAGTTCTTC CSARGVHLTYNEQFF
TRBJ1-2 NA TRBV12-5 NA TGTGCTAGTGGTTGCCCTTTGGGACATGGTGGCTACACCTTC CASGCPLGHGGYTF
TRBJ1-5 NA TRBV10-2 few TGCGCCAGCAGGACAGGTTCGAATCAGCCCCAGCATTTT CASRTGSNQPQHF
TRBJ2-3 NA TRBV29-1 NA TGCAGCGTTGGGCCGGATACGCAGTATTTT CSVGPDTQYF
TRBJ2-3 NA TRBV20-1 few TGCAGTGCTGAATCGACTGCAACAGATACGCAGTATTTT CSAESTATDTQYF
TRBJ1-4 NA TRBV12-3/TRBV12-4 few TGTGCCAGCCGTCCGAGAACTAATGAAAAACTGTTTTTT CASRPRTNEKLFF
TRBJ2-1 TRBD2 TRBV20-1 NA TGCAGTGCCCCGAGCGGGGGGGCTTCGGATGAGCAGTTCTTC CSAPSGGASDEQFF
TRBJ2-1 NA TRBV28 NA TGTGCCAGCAGGCCTTCGAGGGATAAGAATGAGCAGTTCTTC CASRPSRDKNEQFF
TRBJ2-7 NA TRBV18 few TGTGCCAGCTCTCCGCTACCCTCCTACGAGCAGTACTTC CASSPLPSYEQYF
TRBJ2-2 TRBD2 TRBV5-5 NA TGTGCCAGCAGCTTAAGCGGGGCAACCGGGGAGCTGTTTTTT CASSLSGATGELFF
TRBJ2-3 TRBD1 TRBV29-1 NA TGCAGCGTTGGAAAACAGGGGGCAGATACGCAGTATTTT CSVGKQGADTQYF
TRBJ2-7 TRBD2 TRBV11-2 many TGTGCCAGCAGCTTTGAAGGGACTAGCGGAAAATACGAGCAGTACTTC CASSFEGTSGKYEQYF
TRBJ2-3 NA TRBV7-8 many TGTGCCAGCAGCCTGTTAGGGGAGTCTTCTTGGAGCACAGATACGCAGTATTTT CASSLLGESSWSTDTQYF
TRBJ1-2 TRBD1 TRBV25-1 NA TGTGCCAGCAGTGCCCGGGACAGGGGGCGCCGGGATGGCTACACCTTC CASSARDRGRRDGYTF
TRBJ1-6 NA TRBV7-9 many TGTGCCAGCAGCTTGCCGAGCTCCTATAATTCACCCCTCCACTTT CASSLPSSYNSPLHF
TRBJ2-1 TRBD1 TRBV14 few TGTGCCAGCAGGCCGACAGGGGTCGATGAGCAGTTCTTC CASRPTGVDEQFF
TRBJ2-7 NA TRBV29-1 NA TGCAGCGTTCTACAGAGACCCTACGAGCAGTACTTC CSVLQRPYEQYF
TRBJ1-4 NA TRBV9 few TGTGCCAGCAGCCTGGAAGCAACTAATGAAAAACTGTTTTTT CASSLEATNEKLFF
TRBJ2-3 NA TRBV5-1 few TGCGCCAGCAGCTTGCAGGGTGGGGCAGATACGCAGTATTTT CASSLQGGADTQYF
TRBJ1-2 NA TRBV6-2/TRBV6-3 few TGTGCCAGCAGCCCCCCGGATAGAGCGAGATATGGCTACACCTTC CASSPPDRARYGYTF
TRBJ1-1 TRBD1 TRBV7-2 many TGTGCCAGCAGCTTAGGGGACAGGGACGCCACTGAAGCTTTCTTT CASSLGDRDATEAFF
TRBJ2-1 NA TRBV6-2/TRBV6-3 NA TGTGCCAGCAGTTACGGGCAGGGTTTGACCAATGAGCAGTTCTTC CASSYGQGLTNEQFF
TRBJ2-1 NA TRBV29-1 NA TGCAGCGCGACAGACGGGAGCTCCTACAATGAGCAGTTCTTC CSATDGSSYNEQFF
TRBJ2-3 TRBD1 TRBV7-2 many TGTGCCAGCAGCTTCGGGACAGGGGTTGGTACGCAGTATTTT CASSFGTGVGTQYF
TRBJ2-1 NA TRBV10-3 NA TGTGCCATCAGTGACCCCCTCGACTACTACAATGAGCAGTTCTTC CAISDPLDYYNEQFF
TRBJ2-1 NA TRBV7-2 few TGTGCCAGCAGCTTAGCGGGACCCTCCTACAATGAGCAGTTCTTC CASSLAGPSYNEQFF
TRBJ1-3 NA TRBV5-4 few TGTGCCAGCAGCCCTATCGTTAAGACGGCCTACTCTGGAAACACCATATATTTT CASSPIVKTAYSGNTIYF
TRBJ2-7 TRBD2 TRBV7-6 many TGTGCCAGCAGTTTAGTAGCGGGGGCGGTATACGAGCAGTACTTC CASSLVAGAVYEQYF
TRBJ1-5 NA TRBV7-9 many TGTGCCAGCAGCCAAGACAGCAATCAGCCCCAGCATTTT CASSQDSNQPQHF
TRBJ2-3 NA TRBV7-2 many TGTGCCGGATCTCGGCGGAGCACAGATACGCAGTATTTT CAGSRRSTDTQYF
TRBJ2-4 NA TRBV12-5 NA TGTGCTAGTGGTTTGGTGAGGGTACAGCGACTAGCCAAAAACATTCAGTACTTC CASGLVRVQRLAKNIQYF
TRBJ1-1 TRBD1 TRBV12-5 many TGTGCTAGTGGTTTGGGAGTACAGGGGTCGAGGAACACTGAAGCTTTCTTT CASGLGVQGSRNTEAFF
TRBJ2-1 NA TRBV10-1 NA TGCGCCAGCCGTCGAGGAAGGCCTGGCGATGAGCAGTTCTTC CASRRGRPGDEQFF